This T cell receptor beta chain is from a study of T cells in tumors after PD-1 blockade. The germline gives CDR1 SGHRS, CDR2 YFSETQ. The CDR3 extends over 15 amino acids. Genomic DNA template from tumor biopsies or peripheral blood, about 616 ng to 6,500 ng input. As for this clone: Germline is not matched at one junction end, which may reflect a read error.

Assay used: immunoSEQ multiplex PCR; TCRdb lists only in-frame clones, some missing. In the table there are 55,000 to 65,000 clones, around three quarters of which are singletons. The chain carries TRBV5-1 and TRBJ2-7; 11 positions match TRBD1. This specimen was PBMCs, taken before anti-PD-1 treatment. The sequence came from a human donor with basal cell carcinoma. CDR3: CATSWDRGNSYEQYF. The CDR3 nucleotides are TGCGCCACCAGCTGGGACAGGGGGAATTCCTACGAGCAGTACTTC.